The next 16 T cell receptor beta chains were all read from a single sample in a study of CD8 T cells in ankylosing spondylitis. In TCRdb, the 5' RACE reads were re-called with MiXCR into one record per CDR3 protein. The table has around 210,000 distinct CDR3 sequences, approximately 7.6% seen once. The sequenced sample consisted of blood, either unsorted or a sorted T cell fraction (not recorded which). Every receptor here comes from a female donor with ankylosing spondylitis or in good health (not recorded which).

A remark on this clonotype: A much larger clone lies one base from this, so it may be a read error. The rearrangement links TRBV20-1 to TRBJ2-3; 11 bases align to TRBD2. CDR3 length equals 16 residues. Germline CDR1 DFQATT, CDR2 SNEGSKA (reference sequence). The CDR3, as DNA: TGCTGTGCTAGAGTAGCGGGAGGGGGTGTCACAGATACGCAGTATTTT. It encodes CCARVAGGGVTDTQYF.

The chain uses TRBV13 and TRBJ2-6; D gene uncertain. In germline, CDR1 is PRHDT, CDR2 FYEKMQ (reference sequence). The CDR3 sequence is 17 residues long. The ends were cut back, 0 bases at V and 4 bases at J, with 13 bases in the middle. The CDR3 spells CASSLGRRVQGANVLTF. CDR3 DNA sequence: TGTGCCAGCAGCTTAGGCCGTCGGGTTCAGGGGGCCAACGTCCTGACTTTC.

V gene TRBV10-2 combines with J gene TRBJ2-3; perhaps TRBD2 as D (5 bases). The V end lost 8 bases, the J end lost 4 bases, and 7 bases lay between the germline ends. The CDR3 is made up of 11 amino acids. Germline V gene lookup returns CDR1 WSHSY and CDR2 SAAADI. The CDR3 spells CASGGPDTQYF. CDR3 DNA: TGCGCCAGCGGAGGCCCAGATACGCAGTATTTT.

This clonotype was found many times. The rearrangement links TRBV6-1 to TRBJ1-5, with TRBD1 identical over 9 bases. V shed 6 bases and J 9 bases; nucleotides not matched to a gene: 6. In germline, CDR1 is MNHNS, CDR2 SASEGT. The CDR3 contains 13 residues. The chain's CDR3 is CASRGQGGGPQHF. The DNA for the CDR3 is TGTGCCAGCAGGGGACAGGGAGGGGGGCCCCAGCATTTT.

Ten or more counts support this clonotype. The CDR3: CASSFEVDTQYF. The CDR3 nucleotides are TGTGCCAGCAGCTTCGAGGTAGATACGCAGTATTTT. This chain joins TRBV5-5 and TRBJ2-3; D is uncertain. V was clipped by 2 bases and J by 5 bases, with 6 bases between them. CDR3 length: 12 amino acids. The germline V gene has CDR1 SGHKS and CDR2 YYEKEE (reference sequence).

Comments on this clonotype: Given a much more abundant clone one base away, this may be a read error. V usage is TRBV12-3 or TRBV12-4 and J usage is TRBJ2-3; 9 positions agree with TRBD2. CDR3 size: 18 residues. In DNA, the CDR3 is TGTACCAGCAGTTTAGCCGCCGCCCGACTAGCGGCCACAGATACGCAGTATTTT. It specifies CTSSLAAARLAATDTQYF.

This clonotype was seen many times. The chain has TRBV7-9 and TRBJ2-2; TRBD2 might be the D (5 bases). Germline V gene lookup returns CDR1 SEHNR and CDR2 FQNEAQ (reference sequence). The V end was cut by 7 bases, the J end by 6 bases, with 12 bases between. There are 13 residues in the CDR3. The CDR3 here is CASTSGVAGELFF. In DNA, the CDR3 is TGTGCCAGCACCAGCGGCGTAGCCGGGGAGCTGTTTTTT.

This clonotype was observed many times. V gene TRBV14 combines with J gene TRBJ2-1; a weak D match, TRBD2 (5 bases). The CDR3 contains 14 residues. V was trimmed by 8 bases and J by 9 bases, leaving 20 bases between them. CDR1 and CDR2 from the germline V gene are SGHDN and FVKESK. CDR3 in DNA: TGTGCCAGCGGAGTAGGGCCTCCCGGAGGTGAGCAGTTCTTC. Translating it yields CASGVGPPGGEQFF.

This clonotype was counted many times. The V call is TRBV20-1, the J call TRBJ2-7, with D possibly TRBD1 on 5 matching bases. The length of the CDR3 is 14 residues. V shed 6 bases and J shed 0 bases, with 15 bases lying between them. Per germline, CDR1 DFQATT and CDR2 SNEGSKA (reference sequence). CDR3 in amino acids: CSAQTGATSYEQYF. CDR3 DNA sequence: TGCAGTGCCCAAACAGGCGCTACCTCCTACGAGCAGTACTTC.

Many counts were recorded for this clonotype. The chain joins TRBV6-5 to TRBJ2-5; D ambiguous. Trimming pared 2 bases from V and 7 bases from J, leaving 11 bases between. Per germline, CDR1 MNHEY and CDR2 SVGAGI. The CDR3 is 13 residues long. CDR3 loop: CASSYGVVGTQYF. The CDR3 DNA follows: TGTGCCAGCAGTTACGGGGTCGTGGGGACCCAGTACTTC.

This clonotype was seen ten or more times. The rearrangement uses TRBV12-3 or TRBV12-4 and TRBJ2-5; 8 bases fit TRBD2. There are 14 residues in the CDR3. Trimming took 5 bases from V and 5 from J; bases not matched to a gene: 7. The CDR3 DNA sequence: TGTGCCAGCAGTACCTCCGGGAGGGTGGAGACCCAGTACTTC. This encodes CASSTSGRVETQYF.

As for this clonotype: With a much larger clone just one base away, this may be a read error. CDR3 in amino acids: CASSQRVEGEQYF. The CDR3, as DNA: TGTGCCAGCAGCCAGAGGGTAGAAGGCGAGCAGTACTTC. V is TRBV3-1 and J is TRBJ2-7; tentative D call: TRBD2 (5 bases). The V and J ends lost 3 bases and 6 bases respectively, with 12 bases between them. The CDR3 totals 13 residues. Germline lookup yields CDR1 LGHDT and CDR2 YNNKEL (reference sequence).

This clonotype was seen many times. The chain carries TRBV6-2 or TRBV6-3 and TRBJ2-7; D assignment may be TRBD1 or TRBD2 (6 bases each). Germline CDR1 MNHEY, CDR2 SVGEGT. This CDR3 has 18 amino acids. Between the trimmed V and J ends, which lost 2 bases and 3 bases, there was a span of 23 bases. CDR3 in DNA: TGTGCCAGCAGTTACCCCTTGACAGGCCTGGGAGGCTACTACGAGCAGTACTTC. Amino acids: CASSYPLTGLGGYYEQYF.

The rearrangement links TRBV7-2 to TRBJ2-3, with D perhaps TRBD2 (6 bases). The CDR3 length is 16 residues. Germline CDR1 reads SGHTA; CDR2 reads FQGNSA. Trimming removed 2 bases from V and 0 bases from J, with 12 bases in between. CDR3 bases: TGTGCCAGCAGCTTACTTGGCGGGACTAGCACAGATACGCAGTATTTT. This translates into CASSLLGGTSTDTQYF. The complete variable domain, with remaining parts taken from reference TRBV7-2 and TRBJ2-3, reads GAGVSQSPSNKVTEKGKDVELRCDPISGHTALYWYRQSLGQGLEFLIYFQGNSAPDKSGLPSDRFSAERTGGSVSTLTIQRTQQEDSAVYLCASSLLGGTSTDTQYFGPGTRLTVL.

This clonotype was recorded many times. V and J are TRBV20-1 and TRBJ1-1, with D maybe TRBD1 (5 bases). Germline-derived CDR1 and CDR2 are DFQATT and SNEGSKA (reference sequence). The CDR3 has 15 residues. Trimming took 0 bases from V and 5 from J, leaving 16 bases between them. This CDR3 reads CSARDTGHRRTEAFF. Here the CDR3 DNA reads TGCAGTGCTAGAGACACCGGACACCGGAGGACTGAAGCTTTCTTT.

This clonotype was counted at least ten times. The chain combines TRBV19 with TRBJ2-7, with D unresolved. Germline lookup yields CDR1 LNHDA and CDR2 SQIVND (reference sequence). V gave up 0 bases and J gave up 1 base, with 10 bases separating them. The CDR3 runs to 15 residues. CDR3 bases: TGTGCCAGTAGTATAGAGTGGGGTTCATCCTACGAGCAGTACTTC. Protein: CASSIEWGSSYEQYF.